This T cell receptor beta chain derives from a study of graft-versus-host responses after intestinal transplantation. About the research overall: Transplant types were multivisceral, liver-intestinal, or isolated intestinal. Every transplant recipient was induced with anti-thymocyte globulin, then maintained on tacrolimus and steroids for approximately three years.

Findings and caveats of the study: Graft-donor T cell macrochimerism in patients accompanied high graft-versus-host to host-versus-graft clonal ratios in allografts. Detected in recipient marrow were GvH clones, some of which were first observed in ileum or blood.

The table came from immunoSEQ multiplex PCR; TCRdb's copy has only in-frame clones and leaves some out. The sample contains about 85,000 clones, roughly 90% of which appear only once. V was clipped by 2 bases and J by 0 bases; unmatched bases: 3. The CDR3 consists of 15 residues. Germline V gives CDR1 SEHNR, CDR2 FQNEAQ (reference sequence). A note on this clone: The antigen remains undetermined.

The chain is built from TRBV7-9 and TRBJ1-1; TRBD1 agrees at 7 bases. This specimen consisted of unstimulated CD8+ T cells sorted from spleen or lymph node cells, obtained before transplant. The sequence was collected from a human donor who was the organ donor for an intestinal transplant. CDR3 protein: CASSLSGGLNTEAFF. CDR3 nucleotides: TGTGCCAGCAGCTTATCAGGGGGGTTGAACACTGAAGCTTTCTTT.